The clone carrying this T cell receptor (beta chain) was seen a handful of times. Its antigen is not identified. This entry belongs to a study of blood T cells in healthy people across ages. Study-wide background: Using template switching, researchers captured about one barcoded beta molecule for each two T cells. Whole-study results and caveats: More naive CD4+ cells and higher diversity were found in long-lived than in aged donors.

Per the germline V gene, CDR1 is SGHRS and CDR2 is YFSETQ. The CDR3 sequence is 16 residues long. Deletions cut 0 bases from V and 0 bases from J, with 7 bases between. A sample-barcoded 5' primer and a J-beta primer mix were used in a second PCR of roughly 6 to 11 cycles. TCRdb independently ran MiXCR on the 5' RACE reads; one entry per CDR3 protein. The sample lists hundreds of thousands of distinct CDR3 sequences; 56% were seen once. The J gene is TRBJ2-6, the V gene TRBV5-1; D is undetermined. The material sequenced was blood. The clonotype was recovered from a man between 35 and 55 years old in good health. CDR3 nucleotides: TGCGCCAGCAGCTTGGGACCTATCTCTGGGGCCAACGTCCTGACTTTC. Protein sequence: CASSLGPISGANVLTF.